This passage covers 2 T cell receptor beta chains from one sample sequenced in a study of control samples from healthy donors and cancer patients. This table comes from immunoSEQ multiplex PCR, and its TCRdb copy is limited to in-frame clones, with some not included. Among 150,000 to 180,000 clones, 93% were seen once, and the ten largest hold under 2.5%. Input material: blood. The receptor set was obtained from a man in his fifties or sixties in good health.

The chain couples TRBV7-6 to TRBJ2-3; maybe TRBD2 (5 bases). V gave up 2 bases and J gave up 8 bases, with 20 bases separating them. The CDR3 consists of 16 residues. Looked up from germline, CDR1 is SGHVS and CDR2 is FNYEAQ. The CDR3 here is CASSLSLAGNRVTQYF. The DNA of the CDR3 is TGTGCCAGCAGCTTAAGCCTAGCCGGGAATAGGGTTACGCAGTATTTT.

The chain uses TRBV11-2 and TRBJ2-7; the D gene is possibly TRBD2 (6 bases). The CDR3 contains 14 residues. Germline CDR1 SGHAT, CDR2 FQNNGV. V lost 4 bases and J lost 4, with 14 bases in between. The DNA of the CDR3 is TGTGCCAGCAGCTCGCAGGGAGGAGGTTACGAGCAGTACTTC. Protein sequence: CASSSQGGGYEQYF. Looking up the rest from reference TRBV11-2 and TRBJ2-7 gives the full variable domain: EAGVAQSPRYKIIEKRQSVAFWCNPISGHATLYWYQQILGQGPKLLIQFQNNGVVDDSQLPKDRFSAERLKGVDSTLKIQPAKLEDSAVYLCASSSQGGGYEQYFGPGTRLTVT.